The 21 T cell receptor beta chains presented below share a single source sample, sequenced in a study of blood T cell repertoires in COVID-19. Sequencing was performed with immunoSEQ multiplex PCR; in TCRdb, only in-frame clones are kept and a portion is missing. Of more than 85,000 clones listed, roughly nine tenths were seen once; the top ten hold around 4.5%. Material: peripheral blood. All receptors derive from a man aged 65 to 85 with acute or convalescent COVID-19.

The gene calls are TRBV6-5 and TRBJ1-2; no definite D call. The germline gives CDR1 MNHEY, CDR2 SVGAGI. Trimming pared 2 bases from V and 4 bases from J, leaving 11 bases between. CDR3 size: 14 residues. The CDR3 region has the DNA TGTGCCAGCAGTTACCAACCGGCGGGCTATGGCTACACCTTC. The encoded protein is CASSYQPAGYGYTF.

This clone was recorded once. The V call is TRBV15, the J call TRBJ1-2; 8 positions agree with TRBD1. V was clipped by 0 bases and J by 6 bases; unmatched bases: 6. Germline V CDR1 and CDR2: LNHNV, YYDKDF (reference sequence). There are 15 residues in the CDR3. CDR3 in amino acids: CATSRDGDRPDGYTF. The CDR3, as DNA: TGTGCCACCAGCAGAGATGGGGACAGGCCTGATGGCTACACCTTC.

As DNA, the CDR3 is TGTGCCAGCAGCTTGTCGCAGCGTTCGAACACCGGGGAGCTGTTTTTT. Translation: CASSLSQRSNTGELFF. The rearrangement uses TRBV5-4 and TRBJ2-2; no firm D call. The germline V and J ends were trimmed by 1 base and 0 bases, with 10 bases remaining between them. The germline V gene has CDR1 SGHNT and CDR2 YYREEE (reference sequence). This CDR3 has 16 amino acids.

The chain employs TRBV3-1 (or the pseudogene TRBV3-2) and TRBJ1-6; D might be TRBD1 (6 bases). Trimming cost V 5 bases and J 7 bases, with 15 bases left between them. Per germline, CDR1 LGHDT and CDR2 YNNKEL (reference sequence). The CDR3 has 15 residues. The CDR3 DNA follows: TGTGCCAGCAGCTCAGGGGAGGGGCGAAATTCACCCCTCCACTTT. It is translated as CASSSGEGRNSPLHF.

The V gene is TRBV2, the J gene TRBJ2-1; possibly TRBD2 for D (5 bases). CDR3 size: 14 residues. The V end lost 10 bases, the J end lost 2 bases, and 15 bases lay between the germline ends. Germline V gives CDR1 SNHLY, CDR2 FYNNEI. The CDR3 nucleotides read TGTGCCACCCTCGTGGACTTAACCTACAATGAGCAGTTCTTC. Its protein product is CATLVDLTYNEQFF.

This rearrangement joins TRBV5-4 to TRBJ1-5; tentative D call: TRBD1 (6 bases). Trimming stripped 3 bases from V and 7 bases from J, with 14 bases between. CDR3 length: 14 amino acids. The germline V gene has CDR1 SGHNT and CDR2 YYREEE (reference sequence). CDR3 residues: CASSSQGTRQPQHF. DNA of the CDR3: TGTGCCAGCAGCTCTCAGGGGACGAGGCAGCCCCAGCATTTT.

V gene TRBV9 combines with J gene TRBJ2-3, with 12 bases identical to TRBD2. V shed 3 bases, J shed 5 bases, and the junction held 7 bases outside the gene matches. Germline-derived CDR1 and CDR2 are SGDLS and YYNGEE. There are 16 residues in the CDR3. CDR3 nucleotides: TGTGCCAGCAGCGGGAACCTAGCGGGGGGGCTAGATACGCAGTATTTT. Its translation is CASSGNLAGGLDTQYF.

The chain recombines TRBV5-1 with TRBJ2-6; 7 bases match TRBD1. Trimming took 4 bases from V and 0 from J; bases not matched to a gene: 4. Germline-derived CDR1 and CDR2 are SGHRS and YFSETQ. This CDR3 is built from 16 residues. Here the CDR3 DNA reads TGCGCCAGCAGCGCCACAGGGGACTCTGGGGCCAACGTCCTGACTTTC. As protein: CASSATGDSGANVLTF.

CDR3 in amino acids: CASSQSRSQETQYF. The CDR3 DNA follows: TGTGCCAGCAGCCAATCTCGTAGCCAAGAGACCCAGTACTTC. This chain joins TRBV14 and TRBJ2-5; D unresolved. The CDR3 has 14 residues. The ends were cut back, 2 bases at V and 1 base at J, with 8 bases in the middle. The germline gives CDR1 SGHDN, CDR2 FVKESK.

The gene calls are TRBV11-3 and TRBJ2-2; 9 bases align to TRBD2. The CDR3 contains 16 residues. Germline lookup yields CDR1 SGHNT and CDR2 YENEEA. After removal of 5 bases from V and 2 bases from J, the junction contained 6 bases not matched to a gene. CDR3 DNA: TGTGCCAGCAGCCCCCGGCGGGGGGGCAACACCGGGGAGCTGTTTTTT. This sequence encodes CASSPRRGGNTGELFF.

This rearrangement joins TRBV2 to TRBJ2-5, with TRBD2 as a possible D gene (6 bases). Trimming pared 6 bases from V and 1 base from J, leaving 6 bases between. This CDR3 is 12 amino acids long. In germline, CDR1 is SNHLY, CDR2 FYNNEI. The CDR3 coding sequence is TGTGCCAGCAGAGCGGGCCAAGAGACCCAGTACTTC. It yields the protein CASRAGQETQYF.

The chain carries TRBV28 and TRBJ2-4; 8 nucleotides line up with TRBD1. J lost 7 bases, V lost 6 bases, and 14 bases had no gene match. The CDR3 extends over 16 amino acids. From germline, CDR1 is MDHEN and CDR2 SYDVKM. The CDR3 sequence is CASRVGRQGRWNIQYF. In DNA form, the CDR3 reads TGTGCCAGCAGGGTGGGGAGACAGGGGAGGTGGAACATTCAGTACTTC.

The chain couples TRBV6-5 to TRBJ1-2; 8 bases line up with TRBD1. The V segment lost 11 bases and the J segment 0 bases; nucleotides outside the gene matches: 5. Germline CDR1 is MNHEY and CDR2 is SVGAGI. This CDR3 contains 13 residues. In DNA form, the CDR3 reads TGTGCCGCGGGACAGGCCGCTAACTATGGCTACACCTTC. It codes for CAAGQAANYGYTF.

The chain combines TRBV9 with TRBJ2-3; 11 nucleotides match TRBD2. Germline CDR1 is SGDLS and CDR2 is YYNGEE. V trimming: 2 bases; J trimming: 8 bases; junction bases outside the gene matches: 10. The length of the CDR3 is 16 residues. In DNA form, the CDR3 reads TGTGCCAGCAGCGTTGAGACTAGCGGGGTTTCAGTTACGCAGTATTTT. Encoded protein: CASSVETSGVSVTQYF. Drawing the rest from reference TRBV9 and TRBJ2-3, the complete variable domain is DSGVTQTPKHLITATGQRVTLRCSPRSGDLSVYWYQQSLDQGLQFLIQYYNGEERAKGNILERFSAQQFPDLHSELNLSSLELGDSALYFCASSVETSGVSVTQYFGPGTRLTVL.

The V gene is TRBV11-2, the J gene TRBJ1-4; D is perhaps TRBD1 (5 bases). The CDR3 runs 12 residues. Germline V CDR1 and CDR2: SGHAT, FQNNGV. V lost 3 bases and J 10 bases, leaving 9 bases between the germline ends. CDR3 residues: CASSFWGGKLFF. CDR3 bases: TGTGCCAGCAGCTTTTGGGGGGGAAAACTGTTTTTT.

This chain links TRBV15 with TRBJ2-5, with a possible D match to TRBD1 (6 bases). The ends were cut back, 2 bases at V and 4 bases at J, with 11 bases in the middle. Germline lookup yields CDR1 LNHNV and CDR2 YYDKDF (reference sequence). The CDR3 contains 14 residues. The CDR3: CATSRTLTGETQYF. CDR3 DNA: TGTGCCACCAGCAGAACGCTGACAGGAGAGACCCAGTACTTC.

This sequence joins TRBV27 and TRBJ1-4, with D possibly being TRBD1 (5 bases). CDR3 size: 15 residues. The V end was cut by 2 bases, the J end by 4 bases, with 11 bases between. In germline, CDR1 is MNHEY, CDR2 SMNVEV (reference sequence). The CDR3 DNA reads TGTGCCAGCAGTTTAAACAGGTTGGGTAATGAAAAACTGTTTTTT. This translates into CASSLNRLGNEKLFF. Variable domain in full (rest from reference TRBV27 and TRBJ1-4): EAQVTQNPRYLITVTGKKLTVTCSQNMNHEYMSWYRQDPGLGLRQIYYSMNVEVTDKGDVPEGYKVSRKEKRNFPLILESPSPNQTSLYFCASSLNRLGNEKLFFGSGTQLSVL.

The V call is TRBV25-1, the J call TRBJ1-6; D may be TRBD1 (6 bases). CDR3 length: 16 amino acids. The germline V gene has CDR1 MGHDK and CDR2 SYGVNS. The V gene lost 4 bases and the J gene lost 0 bases, with 10 bases spanning the gap. In DNA form, the CDR3 reads TGTGCCAGCAGTGTAGGGGGGGACTCCTATAATTCACCCCTCCACTTT. This gives the protein CASSVGGDSYNSPLHF.

The chain links TRBV30 to TRBJ2-7, with 9 bases lining up with TRBD1. This CDR3 has 14 residues. Looked up from germline, CDR1 is GTSNPN and CDR2 is SVGIG (reference sequence). The J segment lost 3 bases and the V segment lost 2 bases, leaving 5 bases of the junction unmatched. CDR3 amino acids: CAWSPGTGYYEQYF. The CDR3 DNA sequence: TGTGCCTGGAGTCCTGGGACAGGGTACTACGAGCAGTACTTC.

The V call is TRBV2, the J call TRBJ1-2; the match to TRBD1 covers 11 bases. This CDR3 has 14 residues. J lost 4 bases, V lost 5 bases, and 3 bases had no gene match. Germline V CDR1 and CDR2: SNHLY, FYNNEI. The CDR3 region is CASSPGTGGYGYTF. CDR3 DNA sequence: TGTGCCAGCAGTCCCGGGACAGGGGGCTATGGCTACACCTTC.

The V gene is TRBV30, the J gene TRBJ1-1; D possibly corresponds to TRBD1 (5 bases). The V and J ends lost 0 bases and 5 bases respectively, with 13 bases between them. Germline V gene sequence: CDR1 GTSNPN, CDR2 SVGIG (reference sequence). This CDR3 is built from 14 residues. The CDR3 coding sequence is TGTGCCTGGAGTGTAGCAGGGCCAGGGACTGAAGCTTTCTTT. It is translated as CAWSVAGPGTEAFF.